This TCR beta chain is from a study of post-analysis software for immune sequencing data. Background on the study: In terms of disease course, relapsing-remitting, secondary progressive and progressive-relapsing multiple sclerosis were included.

Unique molecular identifiers were built into the TCR beta cDNA libraries. TCRdb reanalysed the PCR reads using MiXCR and keeps one entry per CDR3 protein. This sample carries about 160,000 distinct CDR3 sequences, roughly 40% of them seen once, and the ten largest clones take approximately 30%. General study points: TRBV segments more frequent in patients than in controls numbered roughly five and included TRBV5-6, TRBV5-1 and TRBV20-1. Same-batch samples co-clustered strongly by F measure.

On this clonotype itself: What it recognizes is unknown.

Germline-derived CDR1 and CDR2 are LGHNA and YNFKEQ. The length of the CDR3 is 15 residues. Trimming shortened V by 4 bases and J by 2 bases, and 14 bases separated the two germline ends. This sample comprised blood, obtained after autologous hematopoietic stem cell transplantation. The chain carries TRBV4-2 and TRBJ1-2; a possible D gene is TRBD1 (5 bases). The source is a girl between 10 and 17 years old with multiple sclerosis. The CDR3 protein is CASSPAPGTNYGYTF. DNA for the CDR3: TGTGCCAGCAGCCCCGCCCCGGGGACCAACTATGGCTACACCTTC.